The clone carrying this T cell receptor (beta chain) was observed many times. As yet, its antigen is unknown. The sample belongs to a study of T cells in Graves' hyperthyroidism and ophthalmopathy. If no ophthalmopathy progression occurred within 18 months, Graves' hyperthyroidism was stable. PBMCs were derived from around 10 ml fresh peripheral blood. Study outcomes and limitations: Most expanded thyroid clonotypes above 0.001 also appeared in blood.

Using RNA transcripts as the source, TCR beta CDR3 regions were amplified. When the TCR CDR3 underwent first-round RT-PCR, the HTBI primer set was used. MiXCR, run by TCRdb on the multiplex PCR reads, gives a single entry per CDR3 protein. The profile shows some 460,000 distinct CDR3 sequences, more than 15% of them singletons. The TCR sequence derives from a woman aged 18-35 years with Graves' hyperthyroidism. The material sequenced was blood.

CDR3 region: CASSSGTGRGTDTQYF. In DNA, the CDR3 is TGCGCCAGCAGCTCGGGGACAGGTAGGGGCACAGATACGCAGTATTTT. The V and J genes are TRBV5-1 and TRBJ2-3; 8 bases fit TRBD1. This CDR3 contains 16 residues. J gave up 1 base and V 3 bases, and 7 bases lay outside the gene matches. Germline lookup yields CDR1 SGHRS and CDR2 YFSETQ.